This T cell receptor (beta chain) was sequenced during a study of shared clonotypes between healthy human individuals. Whole-study context: Each donor's CD8 memory used one plate, CD8 naive two, each CD4 subset three. Findings and caveats of the study: Among donors, sharing of clonotypes was expected to be affected by sequencing depth.

Produced via immunoSEQ multiplex PCR; TCRdb's table is partial and in-frame only. The sample consists of roughly 1 million clones, 60% to 80% of them appearing once. A split of CD4+ cells into CD45RA+ naive and CD45RA-negative memory subsets was performed. Details on this clone: The antigen is unknown.

V was trimmed by 7 bases and J by 4 bases, leaving 19 bases between them. The CDR3 runs 15 residues. The germline gives CDR1 MDHEN, CDR2 SYDVKM. Sequencing was performed on memory CD4+ T cells sorted from blood. Stated subset: CD45RA-negative fraction. The chain has TRBV28 and TRBJ1-1; TRBD1 is a possible D gene (6 bases). The clonotype originates from a young man in good health. The CDR3 DNA follows: TGTGCCAGCACCCCCAACTGGGGGCGTAGCACTGAAGCTTTCTTT. Translated, it gives CASTPNWGRSTEAFF.